The 5 T cell receptor beta chains reported below all come from one sample, sequenced in a study of response to subunit inactivated influenza vaccine. One entry per CDR3 protein results from TCRdb running MiXCR on the RT-PCR reads. The sample lists under 750,000 distinct CDR3 sequences; around 11% were seen once. Here the sequenced sample was PBMCs from blood, taken on the day of vaccination. These receptors came from a man over 45 who received an inactivated influenza vaccine.

This clonotype came up a few times. The V call is TRBV20-1, the J call TRBJ1-1, with 7 nucleotides matching TRBD1. The CDR3 runs 15 residues. Looked up from germline, CDR1 is DFQATT and CDR2 is SNEGSKA (reference sequence). V lost 0 bases to trimming and J lost 6 bases; unmatched junction nucleotides: 10. The CDR3 spells CSARDQGGLGAEAFF. Written as DNA, the CDR3 is TGCAGTGCTAGAGACCAGGGGGGTCTCGGAGCTGAAGCTTTCTTT.

The chain employs TRBV12-5 and TRBJ2-7; D ambiguous. CDR3 size: 16 residues. The V end was cut by 2 bases, the J end by 0 bases, with 14 bases between. Germline values: CDR1 LGHNT, CDR2 FRNRAP. This CDR3 reads CASGLPWTRSSYEQYF. In DNA, the CDR3 is TGTGCTAGTGGTTTGCCTTGGACCCGGAGCTCCTACGAGCAGTACTTC.

The chain employs TRBV6-2 or TRBV6-3 and TRBJ2-3, with 8 bases fitting TRBD2. V trimming: 3 bases; J trimming: 4 bases; junction bases outside the gene matches: 6. The CDR3 spans 15 residues. In germline, CDR1 is MNHEY, CDR2 SVGEGT. CDR3 region: CASSYSAGGADTQYF. In DNA form, the CDR3 reads TGTGCCAGCAGTTATTCGGCGGGGGGCGCAGATACGCAGTATTTT.

The chain employs TRBV20-1 and TRBJ2-3, with a possible D match to TRBD1 (6 bases). The CDR3 consists of 16 residues. In germline, CDR1 is DFQATT, CDR2 SNEGSKA (reference sequence). Trimming pared 0 bases from V and 4 bases from J, leaving 17 bases between. CDR3 coding DNA: TGCAGTGCTAGAGATCAGGGGCGACAGTTTGCAGATACGCAGTATTTT. It yields the protein CSARDQGRQFADTQYF.

The rearrangement links TRBV5-1 to TRBJ1-2; perhaps TRBD1 as D (5 bases). From germline, CDR1 is SGHRS and CDR2 YFSETQ. V dropped 0 bases and J dropped 4 bases, with 7 bases sitting between them. This CDR3 contains 13 residues. DNA of the CDR3: TGCGCCAGCAGCTTGGCCGACAGCTATGGCTACACCTTC. It specifies CASSLADSYGYTF.